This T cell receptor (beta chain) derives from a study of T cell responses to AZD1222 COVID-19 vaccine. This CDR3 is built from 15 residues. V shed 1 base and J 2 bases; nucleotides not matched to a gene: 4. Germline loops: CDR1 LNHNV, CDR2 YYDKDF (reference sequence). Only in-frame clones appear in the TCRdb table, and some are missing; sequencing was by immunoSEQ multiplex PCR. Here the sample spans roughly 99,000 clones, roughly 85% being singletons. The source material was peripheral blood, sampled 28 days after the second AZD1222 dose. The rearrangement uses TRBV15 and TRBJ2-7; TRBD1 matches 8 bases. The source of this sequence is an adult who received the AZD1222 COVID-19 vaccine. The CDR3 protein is CATSRGGTGAYEQYF. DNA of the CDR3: TGTGCCACCAGCAGAGGAGGGACAGGTGCCTACGAGCAGTACTTC. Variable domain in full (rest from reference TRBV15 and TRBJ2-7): DAMVIQNPRYQVTQFGKPVTLSCSQTLNHNVMYWYQQKSSQAPKLLFHYYDKDFNNEADTPDNFQSRRPNTSFCFLDIRSPGLGDTAMYLCATSRGGTGAYEQYFGPGTRLTVT.